This T cell receptor beta chain was retrieved from a study of T cell responses to AZD1222 COVID-19 vaccine. Sequencing used immunoSEQ multiplex PCR; TCRdb keeps in-frame clones, though not all of them. The data hold fewer than 120,000 clones, with 70% to 90% observed a single time. Points from the study as a whole: The sample set comprised mostly white British donors with more females, and clonal diversity was possibly underestimated.

This clone has a handful of counts. The antigen is not known. Other DNA sequences in this sample translate to the same CDR3. The CDR3 totals 14 residues. Trimming at V came to 3 bases and at J to 3 bases, leaving 5 bases not matched to a gene. Germline values: CDR1 KGHSH, CDR2 LQKENI. This receptor was taken from an adult in good health. The specimen comprised peripheral blood, sampled on day 0 of AZD1222 vaccination. The J gene is TRBJ2-7, the V gene TRBV18; TRBD1 matches at 7 bases. In DNA form, the CDR3 reads TGTGCCAGCTCACCGGGACAGCTTAGCTACGAGCAGTACTTC. Its protein product is CASSPGQLSYEQYF.